This T cell receptor (beta chain) was sequenced for a study of T-cell reconstitution after alpha-beta-depleted transplantation in children. This clonotype was recorded many times. Molecular barcoding with unique molecular identifiers was used for the TCRbeta library. TCRdb re-called the PCR reads with MiXCR, one entry per CDR3 protein. The sample lists about 230,000 distinct CDR3 sequences, approximately 9% occurring once. Germline CDR1 is MGHDK and CDR2 is SYGVNS. Trimming cost V 10 bases and J 7 bases; bases outside gene matches: 7. The CDR3 has 13 residues. The chain uses TRBV25-1 and TRBJ1-4; 9 positions agree with TRBD1. Sequences were derived from PBMCs from the stem cell graft donor, sampled from the stem cell graft. The TCR was taken from a human donor who donated a stem cell graft to a child with acute lymphoblastic leukemia. This CDR3 reads CATQGQGGEKLFF. DNA for the CDR3: TGTGCCACCCAGGGACAGGGCGGTGAAAAACTGTTTTTT.